This TCR beta chain comes out of a study of long-term antiretroviral therapy in people with HIV. At the survey level, the v3.0 immunoSEQ assay was run. The method was immunoSEQ multiplex PCR; TCRdb's version includes in-frame clones alone and lacks a portion of them. The table shows approximately 22,000 clones, with about 86% occurring only once. The germline gives CDR1 MNHEY, CDR2 SMNVEV (reference sequence). This CDR3 contains 15 residues. V was trimmed by 7 bases and J by 3 bases, leaving 15 bases between them. This clonotype was obtained from a man between 60 and 75 years old with HIV. The rearrangement links TRBV27 to TRBJ2-2; no clear D gene. The sequenced sample was unsorted PBMCs, obtained 1.3 years after starting antiretroviral therapy. The CDR3 coding sequence is TGTGCCAGCACCAAAGGGCGGCGATACACCGGGGAGCTGTTTTTT. The encoded protein is CASTKGRRYTGELFF.